Following are 11 T cell receptor beta chains from one sample sequenced in a study of metastatic and nonmetastatic thyroid tumors. MiXCR was used by TCRdb to re-call the PCR reads. The sample records 25,000 to 40,000 clones, 15% to 20% being singletons. Patients had received no treatment of any kind before thyroid surgery. The sequenced sample was blood. The receptor source for this set is a female donor with papillary thyroid cancer or a benign thyroid nodule (not recorded which). Some clones in this sample may be carry-over from other donors' samples.

This clone showed up many times. Germline and junction disagree at one end, which may indicate a read error. The chain couples TRBV5-5 to TRBJ1-4, with D possibly being TRBD1 (5 bases). The CDR3 loop spans 18 amino acids. Germline V gene lookup returns CDR1 SGHKS and CDR2 YYEKEE (reference sequence). The CDR3 loop is CASSGARAEGATNEELFF. The CDR3 DNA sequence: TGTGCCAGCAGCGGCGCCCGGGCTGAAGGGGCAACTAATGAAGAACTGTTTTTT.

This clone is medium-sized in the sample. The rearrangement joins TRBV6-2 or TRBV6-3 to TRBJ2-7; TRBD2 matches 11 bases. This CDR3 comprises 17 residues. Trimming at V came to 6 bases and at J to 5 bases, leaving 15 bases not matched to a gene. Germline lookup yields CDR1 MNHEY and CDR2 SVGEGT. CDR3 nucleotides: TGTGCCAGCAGGAGGGACGGGACTAGCGGTCCCCGCCACGAGCAGTACTTC. Protein sequence: CASRRDGTSGPRHEQYF.

This clone occurred many times. CDR3 nucleotides: TGCAGTGCTAGAGACGTTGTCAGGCCAAGCAATCAGCCCCAGCATTTT. This encodes CSARDVVRPSNQPQHF. The chain uses TRBV20-1 and TRBJ1-5, with no clear D. V lost 0 bases and J lost 1, with 13 bases in between. CDR1 and CDR2 (germline): DFQATT, SNEGSKA (reference sequence). This CDR3 comprises 16 residues.

The V call is TRBV11-2, the J call TRBJ2-7, with 7 bases fitting TRBD1. Germline trimming cut 3 bases from V and 4 bases from J; bases unmatched to any gene: 12. CDR1 and CDR2 (germline): SGHAT, FQNNGV. The CDR3 extends over 16 amino acids. CDR3 nucleotide sequence: TGTGCCAGCAGCTTTCTTACCCGCAGCAGGGGGTACGAGCAGTACTTC. Translating it yields CASSFLTRSRGYEQYF.

The V gene is TRBV30, the J gene TRBJ1-6, with 10 bases that match TRBD1. J gave up 7 bases and V 3 bases, and 3 bases lay outside the gene matches. This CDR3 has 14 residues. CDR1 is GTSNPN and CDR2 is SVGIG in the germline V gene (reference sequence). The chain's CDR3 is CAWRGQGLNSPLHF. CDR3 nucleotides: TGTGCCTGGAGGGGACAGGGGTTAAATTCACCCCTCCACTTT.

This clone was seen many times. V and J are TRBV18 and TRBJ2-5; D is perhaps TRBD1 (6 bases). The germline V and J ends were trimmed by 3 bases and 1 base, with 12 bases remaining between them. The CDR3 extends over 15 amino acids. Looked up from germline, CDR1 is KGHSH and CDR2 is LQKENI. The CDR3 DNA reads as TGTGCCAGCTCACCGGGCCAGGGGAGCCAAGAGACCCAGTACTTC. This gives the protein CASSPGQGSQETQYF.

This clone was observed many times. Other DNA sequences in the same sample also yield this CDR3. The chain recombines TRBV7-6 with TRBJ1-1; possible D gene TRBD1, 6 bases. The CDR3 length is 15 residues. V was cut by 0 bases and J by 4 bases, with 12 bases left in between. Germline V gene lookup returns CDR1 SGHVS and CDR2 FNYEAQ. The chain's CDR3 is CASSLALGGPTEAFF. CDR3 bases: TGTGCCAGCAGCTTAGCGCTTGGGGGGCCCACTGAAGCTTTCTTT.

The sample holds many counts of this clone. The V and J genes are TRBV6-1 and TRBJ1-4; D call uncertain. Between the trimmed V and J ends, which lost 2 bases and 8 bases, there was a span of 6 bases. Per germline, CDR1 MNHNS and CDR2 SASEGT. The CDR3 is 12 amino acids. The CDR3 here is CASSEIGEKLFF. CDR3 sequence (DNA): TGTGCCAGCAGTGAAATCGGCGAAAAACTGTTTTTT.

This clone was seen at least ten times. This may be a read error: a much more frequent sequence differs by one nucleotide. The chain employs TRBV12-3 or TRBV12-4 and TRBJ2-7, with D possibly matching TRBD2 (5 bases). The CDR3 extends over 12 amino acids. With 7 bases removed from V and 9 bases from J, the gap between germline ends came to 16 bases. The CDR3 DNA is TGTGCCAGCATCCTCGGGGAAGTCGGGCAGTACTTC. It codes for CASILGEVGQYF.

This clone has at least ten counts. The chain joins TRBV15 to TRBJ2-5; D could derive from TRBD1 or TRBD2 (5 bases each). Germline values: CDR1 LNHNV, CDR2 YYDKDF (reference sequence). The CDR3 covers 14 residues. With 3 bases removed from V and 4 bases from J, the gap between germline ends came to 12 bases. The CDR3 bases are TGTGCCACCAGCAGGGGGGTCGTACGAGAGACCCAGTACTTC. This codes for CATSRGVVRETQYF.

This clone was counted at least ten times. The V gene is TRBV28, the J gene TRBJ1-2; TRBD1 agrees at 10 bases. CDR3 length: 15 residues. Trimming removed 8 bases from V and 4 bases from J; junction bases left unmatched: 10. Per the germline V gene, CDR1 is MDHEN and CDR2 is SYDVKM. In DNA form, the CDR3 reads TGTGCCAGCTGGAAGGGACAGGGGAGTCCCTATGGCTACACCTTC. This codes for CASWKGQGSPYGYTF.